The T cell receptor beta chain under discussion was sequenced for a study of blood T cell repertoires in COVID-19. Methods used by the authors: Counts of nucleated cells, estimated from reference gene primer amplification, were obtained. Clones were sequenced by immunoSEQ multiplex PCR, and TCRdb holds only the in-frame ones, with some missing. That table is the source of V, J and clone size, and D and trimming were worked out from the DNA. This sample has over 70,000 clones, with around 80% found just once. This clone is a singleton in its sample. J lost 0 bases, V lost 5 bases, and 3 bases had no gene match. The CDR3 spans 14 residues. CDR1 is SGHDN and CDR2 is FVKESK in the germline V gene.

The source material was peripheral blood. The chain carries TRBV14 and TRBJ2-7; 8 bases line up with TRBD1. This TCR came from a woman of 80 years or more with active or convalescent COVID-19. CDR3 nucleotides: TGTGCCAGCAGCGAAGGACAGGGCTCCTACGAGCAGTACTTC. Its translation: CASSEGQGSYEQYF.